Reported below is one T cell receptor beta chain. The data derive from a study of cytomegalovirus exposure and HLA in healthy donors. The PCR had 60 Vbeta and 13 Jbeta primers. Measured with immunoSEQ multiplex PCR; TCRdb has only the in-frame clones, and not every one. The profile shows tens of thousands of clones, 50% to 80% of them singletons. This sequence was found in a man aged 35 to 55 in good health and CMV-seropositive. Sequences were obtained from PBMCs.

For the CDR3, the DNA is TGTGCCAGCAGCTTGGGACTAGCGGGGGCCAGCACAGATACGCAGTATTTT. It is translated as CASSLGLAGASTDTQYF. This chain links TRBV11-3 with TRBJ2-3; 14 nucleotides match TRBD2. There are 17 residues in the CDR3. The junction had 2 bases not matched to a gene; V was cut back by 3 bases and J by 0 bases. Germline V gene lookup returns CDR1 SGHNT and CDR2 YENEEA.